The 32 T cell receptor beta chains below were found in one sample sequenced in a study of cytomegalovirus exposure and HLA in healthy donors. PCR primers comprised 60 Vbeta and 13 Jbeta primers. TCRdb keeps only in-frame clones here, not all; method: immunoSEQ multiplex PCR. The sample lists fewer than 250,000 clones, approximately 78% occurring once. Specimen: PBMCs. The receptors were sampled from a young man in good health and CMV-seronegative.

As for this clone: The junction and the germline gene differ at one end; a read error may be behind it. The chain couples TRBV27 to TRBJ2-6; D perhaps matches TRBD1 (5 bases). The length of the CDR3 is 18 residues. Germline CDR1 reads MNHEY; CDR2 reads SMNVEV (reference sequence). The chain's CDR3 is CASSTDKGSTTGASVLTF. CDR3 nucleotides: TGTGCCAGCAGCACCGACAAGGGGTCGACGACTGGGGCCAGCGTCCTGACTTTC. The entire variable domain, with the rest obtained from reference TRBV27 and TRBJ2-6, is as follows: EAQVTQNPRYLITVTGKKLTVTCSQNMNHEYMSWYRQDPGLGLRQIYYSMNVEVTDKGDVPEGYKVSRKEKRNFPLILESPSPNQTSLYFCASSTDKGSTTGASVLTFGAGSRLTVL.

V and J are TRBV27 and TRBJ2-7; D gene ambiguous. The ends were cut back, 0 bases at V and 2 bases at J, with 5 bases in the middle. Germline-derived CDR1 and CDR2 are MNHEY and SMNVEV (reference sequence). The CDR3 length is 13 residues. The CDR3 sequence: CASSLSGAYEQYF. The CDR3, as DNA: TGTGCCAGCAGTTTATCAGGAGCCTACGAGCAGTACTTC.

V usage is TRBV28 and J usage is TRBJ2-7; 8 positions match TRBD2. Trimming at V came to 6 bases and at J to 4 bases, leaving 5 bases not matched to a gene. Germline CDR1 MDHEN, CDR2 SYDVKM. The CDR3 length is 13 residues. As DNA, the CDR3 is TGTGCCAGCAGCACAGCGGGGGCGTACGAGCAGTACTTC. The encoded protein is CASSTAGAYEQYF.

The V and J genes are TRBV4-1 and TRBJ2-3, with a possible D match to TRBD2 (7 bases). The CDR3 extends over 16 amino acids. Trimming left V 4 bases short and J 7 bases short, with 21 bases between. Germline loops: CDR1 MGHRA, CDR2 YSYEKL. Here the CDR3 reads CASSPGRGQLANTQYF. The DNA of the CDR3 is TGCGCCAGCAGCCCCGGCAGGGGACAACTAGCGAATACGCAGTATTTT.

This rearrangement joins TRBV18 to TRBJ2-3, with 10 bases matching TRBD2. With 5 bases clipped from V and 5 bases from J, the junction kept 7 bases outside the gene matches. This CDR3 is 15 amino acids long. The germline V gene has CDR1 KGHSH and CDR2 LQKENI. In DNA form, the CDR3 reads TGTGCCAGCTCATCCTTAGCGGGGGGCTTAGATACGCAGTATTTT. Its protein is CASSSLAGGLDTQYF.

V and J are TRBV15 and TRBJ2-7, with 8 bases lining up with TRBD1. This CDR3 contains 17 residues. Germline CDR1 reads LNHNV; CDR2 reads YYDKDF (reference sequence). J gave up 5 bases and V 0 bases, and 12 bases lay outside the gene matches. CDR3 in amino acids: CATSRDKDRVNSNEQYF. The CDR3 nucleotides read TGTGCCACCAGCAGAGATAAGGACAGGGTGAATTCTAACGAGCAGTACTTC.

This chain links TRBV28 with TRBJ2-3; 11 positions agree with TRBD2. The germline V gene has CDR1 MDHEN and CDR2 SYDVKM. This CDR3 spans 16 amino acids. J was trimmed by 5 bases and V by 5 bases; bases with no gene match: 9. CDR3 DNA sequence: TGTGCCAGCAGTCTCTATAGCGGGGGGGCAAAAGATACGCAGTATTTT. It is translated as CASSLYSGGAKDTQYF.

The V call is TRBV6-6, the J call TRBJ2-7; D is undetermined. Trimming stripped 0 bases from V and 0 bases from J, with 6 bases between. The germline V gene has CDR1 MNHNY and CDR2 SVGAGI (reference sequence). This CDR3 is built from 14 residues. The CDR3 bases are TGTGCCAGCAGTTACTCGGGCAGCTCCTACGAGCAGTACTTC. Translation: CASSYSGSSYEQYF.

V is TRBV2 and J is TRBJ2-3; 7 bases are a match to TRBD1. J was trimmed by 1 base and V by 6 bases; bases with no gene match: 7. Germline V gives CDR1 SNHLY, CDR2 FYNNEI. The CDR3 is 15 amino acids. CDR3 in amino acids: CASRATGMGTDTQYF. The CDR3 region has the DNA TGTGCCAGCAGGGCGACAGGGATGGGCACAGATACGCAGTATTTT.

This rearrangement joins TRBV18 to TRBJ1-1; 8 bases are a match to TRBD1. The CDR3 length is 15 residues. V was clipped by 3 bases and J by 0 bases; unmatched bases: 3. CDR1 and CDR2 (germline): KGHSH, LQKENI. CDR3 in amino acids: CASSPPGGLNTEAFF. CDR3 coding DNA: TGTGCCAGCTCACCCCCAGGGGGCTTGAACACTGAAGCTTTCTTT. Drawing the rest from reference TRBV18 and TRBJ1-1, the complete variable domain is NAGVMQNPRHLVRRRGQEARLRCSPMKGHSHVYWYRQLPEEGLKFMVYLQKENIIDESGMPKERFSAEFPKEGPSILRIQQVVRGDSAAYFCASSPPGGLNTEAFFGQGTRLTVV.

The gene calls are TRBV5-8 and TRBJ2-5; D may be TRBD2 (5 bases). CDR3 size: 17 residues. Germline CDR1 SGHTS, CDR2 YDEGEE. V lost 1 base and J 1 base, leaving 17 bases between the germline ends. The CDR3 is CASSLTLSQGSQETQYF. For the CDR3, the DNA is TGTGCCAGCAGCTTGACACTCAGCCAAGGGAGCCAAGAGACCCAGTACTTC.

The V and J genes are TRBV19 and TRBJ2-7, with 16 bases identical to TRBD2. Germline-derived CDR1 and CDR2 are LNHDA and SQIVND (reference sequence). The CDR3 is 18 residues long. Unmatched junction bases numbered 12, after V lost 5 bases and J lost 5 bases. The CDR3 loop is CASSGTGTSGGAVHEQYF. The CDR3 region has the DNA TGTGCCAGTAGTGGAACCGGGACTAGCGGGGGGGCCGTCCACGAGCAGTACTTC.

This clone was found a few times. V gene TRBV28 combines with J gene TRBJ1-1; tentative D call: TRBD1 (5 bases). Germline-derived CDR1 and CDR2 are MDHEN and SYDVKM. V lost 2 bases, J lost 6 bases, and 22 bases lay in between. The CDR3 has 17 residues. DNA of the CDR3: TGTGCCAGCAGTTTAGTGTTGATAGGAACCCGGGGGGCTGAAGCTTTCTTT. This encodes CASSLVLIGTRGAEAFF.

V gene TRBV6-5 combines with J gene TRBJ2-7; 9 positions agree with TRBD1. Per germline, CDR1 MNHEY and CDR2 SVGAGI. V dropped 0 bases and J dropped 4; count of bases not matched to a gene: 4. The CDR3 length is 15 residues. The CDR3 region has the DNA TGTGCCAGCAGTTACTCGTCACAGGGGGCTTACGAGCAGTACTTC. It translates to CASSYSSQGAYEQYF.

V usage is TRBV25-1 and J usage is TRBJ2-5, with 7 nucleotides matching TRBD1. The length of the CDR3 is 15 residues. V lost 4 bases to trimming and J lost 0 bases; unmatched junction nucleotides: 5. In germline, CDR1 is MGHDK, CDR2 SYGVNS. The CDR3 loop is CASSASDRDQETQYF. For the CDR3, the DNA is TGTGCCAGCAGTGCCTCCGACAGGGACCAAGAGACCCAGTACTTC.

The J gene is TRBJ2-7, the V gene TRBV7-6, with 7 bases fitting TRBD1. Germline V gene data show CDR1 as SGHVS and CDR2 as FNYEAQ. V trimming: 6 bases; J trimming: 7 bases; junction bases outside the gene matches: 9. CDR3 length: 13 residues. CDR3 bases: TGTGCCAGCAGTTCACAACAGGGGTGGGAGCAGTACTTC. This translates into CASSSQQGWEQYF.

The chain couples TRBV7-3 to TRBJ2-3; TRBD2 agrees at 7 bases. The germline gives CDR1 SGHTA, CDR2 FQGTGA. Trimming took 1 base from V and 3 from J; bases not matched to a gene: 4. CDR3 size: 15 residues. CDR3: CASSLREGGTDTQYF. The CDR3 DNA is TGTGCCAGCAGCTTAAGGGAGGGAGGGACAGATACGCAGTATTTT.

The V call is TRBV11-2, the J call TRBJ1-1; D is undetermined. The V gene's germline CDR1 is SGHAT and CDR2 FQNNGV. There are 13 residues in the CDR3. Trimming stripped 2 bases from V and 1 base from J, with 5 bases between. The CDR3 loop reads CASSLNTNTEAFF. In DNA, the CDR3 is TGTGCCAGCAGCTTAAACACGAACACTGAAGCTTTCTTT.

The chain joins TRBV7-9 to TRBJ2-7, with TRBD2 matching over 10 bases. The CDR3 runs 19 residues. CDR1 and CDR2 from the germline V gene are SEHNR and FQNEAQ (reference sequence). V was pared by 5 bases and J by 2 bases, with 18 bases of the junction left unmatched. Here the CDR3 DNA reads TGTGCCAGCAGCCCGGGGGCGACTAGCGGGCCGTTTTGGGCCTACGAGCAGTACTTC. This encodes CASSPGATSGPFWAYEQYF. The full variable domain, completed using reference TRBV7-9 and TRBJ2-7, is DTGVSQNPRHKITKRGQNVTFRCDPISEHNRLYWYRQTLGQGPEFLTYFQNEAQLEKSRLLSDRFSAERPKGSFSTLEIQRTEQGDSAMYLCASSPGATSGPFWAYEQYFGPGTRLTVT.

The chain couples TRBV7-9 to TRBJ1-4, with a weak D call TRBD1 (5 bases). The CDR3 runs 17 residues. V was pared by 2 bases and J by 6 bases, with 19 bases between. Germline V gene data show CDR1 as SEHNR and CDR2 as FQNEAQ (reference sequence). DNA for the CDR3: TGTGCCAGCAGCTTATCTGATAGGGGCCCTTACCATGAAAAACTGTTTTTT. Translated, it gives CASSLSDRGPYHEKLFF.

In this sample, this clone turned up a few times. The CDR3 coding sequence is TGCAGCGTGGTAAGCTCTAACTCCTACAATGAGCAGTTCTTC. This translates into CSVVSSNSYNEQFF. The rearrangement links TRBV29-1 to TRBJ2-1; D gene unclear. This CDR3 contains 14 residues. V was cut by 6 bases and J by 0 bases, with 12 bases left in between. Looked up from germline, CDR1 is SQVTM and CDR2 is ANQGSEA.

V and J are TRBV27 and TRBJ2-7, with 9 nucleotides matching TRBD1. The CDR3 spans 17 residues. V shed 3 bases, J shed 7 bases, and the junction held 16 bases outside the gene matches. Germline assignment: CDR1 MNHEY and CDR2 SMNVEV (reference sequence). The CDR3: CASSLRPPLDRGQEQYF. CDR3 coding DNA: TGTGCCAGCAGTTTGCGTCCACCGTTGGACAGGGGTCAAGAGCAGTACTTC.

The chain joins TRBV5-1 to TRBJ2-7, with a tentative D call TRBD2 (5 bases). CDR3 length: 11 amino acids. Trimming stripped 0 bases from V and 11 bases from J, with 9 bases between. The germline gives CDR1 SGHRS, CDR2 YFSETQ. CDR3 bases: TGCGCCAGCAGCTTGGGGGGAGCCAAGTACTTC. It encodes CASSLGGAKYF. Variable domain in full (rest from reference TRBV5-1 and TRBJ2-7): KAGVTQTPRYLIKTRGQQVTLSCSPISGHRSVSWYQQTPGQGLQFLFEYFSETQRNKGNFPGRFSGRQFSNSRSEMNVSTLELGDSALYLCASSLGGAKYFGPGTRLTVT.

CDR3 residues: CASSRGVTYEQYF. The CDR3 DNA follows: TGTGCCAGCAGTCGGGGGGTAACGTACGAGCAGTACTTC. The chain employs TRBV6-1 and TRBJ2-7; 7 bases align to TRBD2. V was clipped by 5 bases and J by 4 bases; unmatched bases: 5. The CDR3 is 13 residues long. Germline CDR1 and CDR2: MNHNS and SASEGT.

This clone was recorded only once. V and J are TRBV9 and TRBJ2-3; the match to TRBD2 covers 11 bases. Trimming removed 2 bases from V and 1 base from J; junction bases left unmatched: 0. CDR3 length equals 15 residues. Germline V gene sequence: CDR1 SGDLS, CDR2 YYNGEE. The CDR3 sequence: CASSVSGGGTDTQYF. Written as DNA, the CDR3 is TGTGCCAGCAGCGTTAGCGGGGGGGGCACAGATACGCAGTATTTT.

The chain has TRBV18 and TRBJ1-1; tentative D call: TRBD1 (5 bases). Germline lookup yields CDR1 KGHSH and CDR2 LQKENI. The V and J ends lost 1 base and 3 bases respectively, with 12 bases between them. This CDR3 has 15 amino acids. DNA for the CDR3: TGTGCCAGCTCACCACGTCGTCCCAGGGACACTGAAGCTTTCTTT. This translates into CASSPRRPRDTEAFF.

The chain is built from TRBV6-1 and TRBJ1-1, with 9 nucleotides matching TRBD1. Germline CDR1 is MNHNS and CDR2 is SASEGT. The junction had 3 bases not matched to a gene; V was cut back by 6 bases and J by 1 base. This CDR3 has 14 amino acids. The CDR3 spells CASRDRGGNTEAFF. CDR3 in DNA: TGTGCCAGCAGAGACAGGGGGGGGAACACTGAAGCTTTCTTT.

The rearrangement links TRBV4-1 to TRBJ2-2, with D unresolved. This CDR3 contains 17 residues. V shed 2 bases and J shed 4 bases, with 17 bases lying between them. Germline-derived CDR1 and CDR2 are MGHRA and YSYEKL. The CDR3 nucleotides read TGCGCCAGCAGCCAACAAATAGGTGTCGGAGTCACCGGGGAGCTGTTTTTT. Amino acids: CASSQQIGVGVTGELFF.

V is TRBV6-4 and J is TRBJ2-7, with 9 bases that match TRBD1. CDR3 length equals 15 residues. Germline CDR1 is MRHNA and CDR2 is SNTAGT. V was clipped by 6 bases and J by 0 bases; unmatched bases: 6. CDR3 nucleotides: TGTGCCAGCAGGGCCGGGACAGGGATCTCCTACGAGCAGTACTTC. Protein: CASRAGTGISYEQYF.

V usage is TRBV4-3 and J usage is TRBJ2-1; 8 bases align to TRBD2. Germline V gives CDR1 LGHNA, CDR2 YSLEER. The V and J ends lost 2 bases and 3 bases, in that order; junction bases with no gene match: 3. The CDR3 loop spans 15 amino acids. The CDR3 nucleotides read TGCGCCAGCAGCCAACGGGGGGGCGACTACAATGAGCAGTTCTTC. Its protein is CASSQRGGDYNEQFF.

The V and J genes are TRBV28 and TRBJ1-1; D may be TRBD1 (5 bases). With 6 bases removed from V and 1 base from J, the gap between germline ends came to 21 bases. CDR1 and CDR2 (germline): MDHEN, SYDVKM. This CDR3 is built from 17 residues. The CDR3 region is CASSPMGMGLRNTEAFF. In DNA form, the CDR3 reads TGTGCCAGCAGCCCAATGGGGATGGGGCTGAGGAACACTGAAGCTTTCTTT.

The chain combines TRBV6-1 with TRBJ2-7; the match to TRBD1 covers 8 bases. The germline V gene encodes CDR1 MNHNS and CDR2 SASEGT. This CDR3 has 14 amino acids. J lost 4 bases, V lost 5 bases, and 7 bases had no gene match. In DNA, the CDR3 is TGTGCCAGCAGTTTAGGACAGGGTGTTTACGAGCAGTACTTC. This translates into CASSLGQGVYEQYF.